The sequence of this T cell receptor beta chain was determined in a study of T-cell memory formation after mild COVID-19 (dated by TCRdb to the early 2020s). Notes on the research overall: Most TCR sequence clusters were specific to one of the two donors. Two young, previously healthy adult volunteers made up the cohort, one male and one female. In a couple of donors, T-cell clones that expanded and contracted after mild COVID-19 were followed by sequencing TCRalpha and TCRbeta repertoires longitudinally.

The germline V gene yields SGDLS for CDR1 and YYNGEE for CDR2. V sheds 7 bases and J sheds 4 bases, leaving 17 bases between their ends. The CDR3 measures 14 amino acids from cysteine to phenylalanine. Just CDR3 DNA is preserved here, 42 bases in frame from base 1. Sequencing was carried out with an Illumina NovaSeq 6000. cDNA libraries for TCRalpha and TCRbeta were prepared by 5'RACE using constant-segment primers, with sample barcodes and unique molecular identifiers added. Trizol reagent was used to extract RNA from every sample. Amplification of the libraries took two PCR steps, and the second step added a second sample barcode plus Illumina TruSeq adapters. The libraries were sequenced on an Illumina NovaSeq using 2 x 150 bp paired-end reads. The original methods were these. The reads were demultiplexed and collapsed into UMI-guided consensus sequences using migec v1.2.7. Using mixcr v2.1.11, UMI consensuses were aligned to TRA and TRB V and J templates and then assembled into clonotypes. Clonotypes were classified as expanded or contracted when called significant by both edgeR and NoisET, with noise models trained on biological replicates. edgeR calls used a false discovery rate-adjusted p below 0.01 and a log2 fold-change threshold of 1. PCA with hierarchical clustering of max-normalized trajectories of the 1000 most abundant clonotypes was used as exploratory dynamics analysis. Separately sequenced CD4+ and CD8+ repertoires were used to assign the CD4 or CD8 phenotype of responding clones. TCRdb reran the public reads through fastp at Q25 and MiXCR, keeping productive beta chains. One record per CDR3 amino acid sequence lists the most common genes and DNA. These V and J calls derive from TCRdb rather than the authors' analysis. The sample contains about 350,000 distinct CDR3 sequences, roughly 13% of them found a single time. Approximately 21% of the sample goes to the ten largest clones.

Comments on this clonotype: The clone's antigen remains unknown. No much larger clonotype is one base removed from it; base qualities were not supplied.

Ficoll-Paque density gradient centrifugation was used to isolate PBMCs. Overall study outcomes, separate from this receptor: Clones that contracted from day 15 to 85 showed balanced CD4/CD8 phenotypes, whereas a second wave of clones that expanded from day 15 to 37 leaned towards CD4+. Contracting CD4+ clones were found mainly in CM and EM memory subsets, while CD8+ clones were enriched in EMRA. The second-wave clones that peaked on day 37 were not confirmed to be SARS-CoV-2 specific. Only a couple of mild cases were covered in the study, and larger cohorts including severe cases with pre-infection samples were considered necessary. The detection of some responding clones in pre-infection memory suggests that pre-existing cross-reactive memory T cells joined the SARS-CoV-2 response.

Sequenced input: PBMCs or a T cell subset sorted from them (not recorded which). This clonotype was sampled from a man younger than 30 who had mild COVID-19 (a few samples of this study predate the infection). The sample titles of this study are shuffled in the database, so cell type and time point are left out; the donor was told from shared clones. The chain joins TRBV9 to TRBJ1-1, with TRBD1 perhaps the D gene, on 6 matching bases. The bases read TGTGCCAGCCAAGACCCGGGGGCCGGCACTGAAGCTTTCTTT. Protein translation: CASQDPGAGTEAFF.